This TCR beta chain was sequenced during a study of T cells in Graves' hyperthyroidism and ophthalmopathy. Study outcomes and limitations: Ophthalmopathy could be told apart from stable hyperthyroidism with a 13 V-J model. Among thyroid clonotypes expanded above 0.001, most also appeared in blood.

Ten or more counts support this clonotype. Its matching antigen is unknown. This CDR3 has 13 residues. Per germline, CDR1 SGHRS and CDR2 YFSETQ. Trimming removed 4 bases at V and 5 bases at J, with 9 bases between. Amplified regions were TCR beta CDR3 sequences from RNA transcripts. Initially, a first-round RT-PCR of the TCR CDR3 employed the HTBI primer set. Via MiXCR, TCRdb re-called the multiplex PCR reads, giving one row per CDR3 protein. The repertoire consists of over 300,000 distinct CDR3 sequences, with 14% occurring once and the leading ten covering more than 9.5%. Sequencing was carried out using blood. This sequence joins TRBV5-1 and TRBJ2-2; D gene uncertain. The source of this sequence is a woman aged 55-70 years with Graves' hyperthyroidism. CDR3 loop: CASSRDETGELFF. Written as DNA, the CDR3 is TGCGCCAGCAGCCGCGATGAGACCGGGGAGCTGTTTTTT.